The 23 T cell receptor beta chains below come from one sample, sequenced in a study of CD8 T cells in Susac syndrome. Random-hexamer reverse transcription was applied to 0.5 to 1 ug RNA. TCRdb re-called the immunoSEQ multiplex PCR reads through MiXCR, storing one row per CDR3 protein. The table includes fewer than 140,000 distinct CDR3 sequences, 94% detected once. The sample was CD8+ T cells from PBMCs. These TCRs come from a human donor with Susac syndrome.

The rearrangement links TRBV3-1 to TRBJ1-1; TRBD1 aligns across 7 bases. The CDR3 has 15 residues. V was clipped by 2 bases and J by 1 base; unmatched bases: 4. In germline, CDR1 is LGHDT, CDR2 YNNKEL (reference sequence). The CDR3 reads CASSQRQGPNTEAFF. For the CDR3, the DNA is TGTGCCAGCAGCCAAAGACAGGGTCCGAACACTGAAGCTTTCTTT.

V gene TRBV20-1 combines with J gene TRBJ2-7; D is perhaps TRBD1 (5 bases). CDR1 and CDR2 from the germline V gene are DFQATT and SNEGSKA (reference sequence). V was shortened by 4 bases and J by 3 bases, with 19 bases between the two germline ends. This CDR3 has 15 residues. This chain's CDR3 is CSAIPPRRTYYEQYF. CDR3 bases: TGCAGTGCTATCCCCCCTAGGCGGACATACTACGAGCAGTACTTC.

The J gene is TRBJ2-2, the V gene TRBV27; D perhaps matches TRBD1 (6 bases). This CDR3 contains 13 residues. CDR1 is MNHEY, CDR2 SMNVEV, per germline (reference sequence). Trimming took 8 bases from V and 4 from J, leaving 11 bases between them. The CDR3 DNA follows: TGTGCCAGCTGGACAGCCGGCACCGGGGAGCTGTTTTTT. It encodes CASWTAGTGELFF.

This clonotype was detected only a few times. This chain links TRBV5-1 with TRBJ1-1, with unresolved D. Per the germline V gene, CDR1 is SGHRS and CDR2 is YFSETQ. Trimming stripped 1 base from V and 0 bases from J, with 4 bases between. The CDR3 extends over 13 amino acids. The CDR3 bases are TGCGCCAGCAGCTTGTCTGTGAACACTGAAGCTTTCTTT. Its translation is CASSLSVNTEAFF. Based on the CDR3 plus reference TRBV5-1 and TRBJ1-1, the full variable domain is KAGVTQTPRYLIKTRGQQVTLSCSPISGHRSVSWYQQTPGQGLQFLFEYFSETQRNKGNFPGRFSGRQFSNSRSEMNVSTLELGDSALYLCASSLSVNTEAFFGQGTRLTVV.

The chain links TRBV7-6 to TRBJ2-7; D is ambiguous. The CDR3 length is 13 residues. Germline V gives CDR1 SGHVS, CDR2 FNYEAQ. Trimming left V 1 base short and J 11 bases short, with 15 bases between. CDR3 amino acids: CASSLGFQEQKYF. CDR3 bases: TGTGCCAGCAGCTTAGGGTTTCAGGAACAGAAGTACTTC.

This clonotype was detected once. J is TRBJ1-1 and V is TRBV12-3 or TRBV12-4; D unclear. The length of the CDR3 is 12 residues. With 7 bases removed from V and 4 bases from J, the gap between germline ends came to 10 bases. Here the CDR3 reads CASTPVSTEAFF. The CDR3 DNA reads TGTGCCAGCACCCCGGTCAGCACTGAAGCTTTCTTT.

This chain uses TRBV18 with TRBJ1-1; D is ambiguous. Germline values: CDR1 KGHSH, CDR2 LQKENI. There are 13 residues in the CDR3. The germline V and J ends were trimmed by 3 bases and 1 base, with 6 bases remaining between them. The DNA for the CDR3 is TGTGCCAGCTCACCCCTGAAGAACACTGAAGCTTTCTTT. Translating it yields CASSPLKNTEAFF.

The chain carries TRBV20-1 and TRBJ1-2; D gene ambiguous. This CDR3 has 14 residues. Germline-derived CDR1 and CDR2 are DFQATT and SNEGSKA (reference sequence). Trimming cost V 0 bases and J 8 bases, with 16 bases left between them. CDR3 bases: TGCAGTGCTAGAGATTTCCAGGATGAGGAGGGCTACACCTTC. Residues: CSARDFQDEEGYTF.

The chain couples TRBV9 to TRBJ1-5; weak D call: TRBD1 (6 bases). Trimming stripped 4 bases from V and 7 bases from J, with 12 bases between. Per germline, CDR1 SGDLS and CDR2 YYNGEE. The CDR3 runs to 13 residues. CDR3 region: CASSPTGSQPQHF. CDR3 nucleotide sequence: TGTGCCAGCAGCCCTACAGGGAGCCAGCCCCAGCATTTT.

The chain links TRBV20-1 to TRBJ2-5; no reliable D call. V lost 5 bases and J 5 bases, leaving 15 bases between the germline ends. The germline V gene has CDR1 DFQATT and CDR2 SNEGSKA (reference sequence). This CDR3 region has 13 residues. The CDR3 here is CSARPPQLETQYF. CDR3 DNA sequence: TGCAGTGCTCGGCCCCCCCAGCTGGAGACCCAGTACTTC.

This chain joins TRBV20-1 and TRBJ1-6, with TRBD1 matching 9 bases. Germline CDR1 reads DFQATT; CDR2 reads SNEGSKA (reference sequence). This CDR3 region has 16 residues. With 5 bases clipped from V and 7 bases from J, the junction kept 12 bases outside the gene matches. The CDR3 DNA follows: TGCAGTGCTGAAGACGACAGGGGGATCGAGAATTCACCCCTCCACTTT. As protein: CSAEDDRGIENSPLHF.

J is TRBJ1-1 and V is TRBV6-4; tentative D call: TRBD1 (5 bases). This CDR3 is built from 16 residues. Between the trimmed V and J ends, which lost 0 bases and 5 bases, there was a span of 16 bases. Germline values: CDR1 MRHNA, CDR2 SNTAGT. CDR3 in amino acids: CASSDSRGRGKTEAFF. CDR3 DNA sequence: TGTGCCAGCAGTGACTCGAGGGGTCGCGGGAAGACTGAAGCTTTCTTT.

The chain couples TRBV5-6 to TRBJ2-7; D is unresolved. The CDR3 runs to 13 residues. Germline V gives CDR1 SGHDT, CDR2 YYEEEE. V was trimmed by 6 bases and J by 1 base, leaving 11 bases between them. In nucleotides, the CDR3 is TGTGCCAGCACCATAGGGAATTCCTACGAGCAGTACTTC. Encoded protein: CASTIGNSYEQYF.

DNA for the CDR3: TGTGCCAGCAGTTACTCGGGCGGGGGCAACAATGAGCAGTTCTTC. Translated, it gives CASSYSGGGNNEQFF. This sequence joins TRBV6-6 and TRBJ2-1, with D possibly TRBD2 on 7 matching bases. Germline V gene lookup returns CDR1 MNHNY and CDR2 SVGAGI (reference sequence). The CDR3 extends over 15 amino acids. V was cut by 0 bases and J by 5 bases, with 11 bases left in between.

The rearrangement joins TRBV12-3 or TRBV12-4 to TRBJ1-4; 9 bases are shared with TRBD1. The CDR3 is 15 amino acids. J gave up 8 bases and V 7 bases, and 11 bases lay outside the gene matches. The CDR3 nucleotides read TGTGCCAGCACCTTAAAACAGGGGGCGGAGGAAAAACTGTTTTTT. Translating gives CASTLKQGAEEKLFF.

The chain links TRBV7-2 to TRBJ1-4, with 8 bases fitting TRBD1. The CDR3 is 15 residues long. Trimming removed 1 base from V and 4 bases from J; junction bases left unmatched: 2. Germline CDR1 is SGHTA and CDR2 is FQGNSA. The CDR3 bases are TGTGCCAGCAGCTTAGGGGACAGGCATAATGAAAAACTGTTTTTT. Translated: CASSLGDRHNEKLFF.

The V and J genes are TRBV20-1 and TRBJ1-1; 8 bases fit TRBD1. The V gene's germline CDR1 is DFQATT and CDR2 SNEGSKA (reference sequence). The CDR3 spans 13 residues. The trim removed 5 bases at V and 0 bases at J, leaving 2 bases unmatched. CDR3 nucleotides: TGCAGTGCTTGGACAGGGTTGAACACTGAAGCTTTCTTT. Translated, it gives CSAWTGLNTEAFF.

V gene TRBV5-6 combines with J gene TRBJ2-1; 9 bases match TRBD1. The CDR3 spans 15 residues. Unmatched junction bases numbered 12, after V lost 6 bases and J lost 8 bases. Germline V lookup: CDR1 SGHDT, CDR2 YYEEEE. The CDR3 protein is CASINKGTGWDEQFF. CDR3 in DNA: TGTGCCAGCATCAATAAGGGGACAGGGTGGGATGAGCAGTTCTTC.

The chain combines TRBV5-1 with TRBJ2-3; 9 bases align to TRBD1. Losses at the gene ends were 3 bases for V and 11 bases for J; bases not matched to a gene: 7. The germline CDR1 and CDR2 sequences are SGHRS and YFSETQ. This CDR3 spans 13 amino acids. Written as DNA, the CDR3 is TGCGCCAGCAGCTCCGGGACAGGGAGGTGGCAGTATTTT. The encoded protein is CASSSGTGRWQYF.

The chain links TRBV20-1 to TRBJ2-7; TRBD2 agrees at 9 bases. Germline CDR1 is DFQATT and CDR2 is SNEGSKA (reference sequence). V shed 1 base, J shed 0 bases, and the junction held 13 bases outside the gene matches. The length of the CDR3 is 18 residues. The CDR3 bases are TGCAGTGCTAGAGGGCTGAGTAGCGGGGGTCTAAGCTCCTACGAGCAGTACTTC. It encodes CSARGLSSGGLSSYEQYF.

This clonotype has just one count. The chain employs TRBV18 and TRBJ2-1; D gene uncertain. V lost 0 bases and J 4 bases, leaving 7 bases between the germline ends. Germline CDR1 and CDR2: KGHSH and LQKENI. The CDR3 has 14 amino acids. CDR3: CASSPPDHYNEQFF. The CDR3 region has the DNA TGTGCCAGCTCACCACCGGACCATTACAATGAGCAGTTCTTC. Based on the CDR3 plus reference TRBV18 and TRBJ2-1, the full variable domain is NAGVMQNPRHLVRRRGQEARLRCSPMKGHSHVYWYRQLPEEGLKFMVYLQKENIIDESGMPKERFSAEFPKEGPSILRIQQVVRGDSAAYFCASSPPDHYNEQFFGPGTRLTVL.

The chain combines TRBV7-9 with TRBJ2-7; 9 bases align to TRBD2. The germline V gene has CDR1 SEHNR and CDR2 FQNEAQ (reference sequence). Losses at the gene ends were 4 bases for V and 5 bases for J; bases not matched to a gene: 9. The CDR3 is 15 amino acids. The CDR3 region has the DNA TGTGCCAGCAGCTCACCCGGACTAGCGATAGACGAGCAGTACTTC. It specifies CASSSPGLAIDEQYF.

The chain joins TRBV6-5 to TRBJ1-2; possibly TRBD1 for D (5 bases). The germline gives CDR1 MNHEY, CDR2 SVGAGI. The CDR3 has 14 residues. Trimming pared 5 bases from V and 5 bases from J, leaving 15 bases between. The CDR3 spells CASSAGHGSYGYTF. The CDR3 coding sequence is TGTGCCAGCAGTGCCGGACACGGCTCTTATGGCTACACCTTC.